This TCR beta chain was found in a study of shared clonotypes between healthy human individuals. Overall study context: Each donor contributed plates that comprised three CD4 naive, three CD4 memory, two CD8 naive and one CD8 memory. Whole-study results and caveats: Relative to their counterparts shared across all four donors, non-shared clonotypes exhibited diminished generation probabilities. Collection of samples was limited to blood; tissue repertoires likely differ.

On this clone: Antigen specificity is unknown.

The table came from immunoSEQ multiplex PCR; TCRdb's copy has only in-frame clones and leaves some out. Counted here are some 1,100,000 clones, about four fifths occurring once; the ten biggest clones make up approximately 0.5%. V lost 3 bases and J lost 2, with 11 bases in between. Germline CDR1 and CDR2: SNHLY and FYNNEI. The CDR3 sequence is 15 residues long. J is TRBJ1-5 and V is TRBV2; D is unclear. Sequencing was carried out using memory CD4+ T cells from PBMCs. Subset of the sample: CD45RA-negative fraction. The sequence was obtained from a man aged 18 to 35 in good health. Some clones in this sample may be carry-over from other donors' samples. This chain's CDR3 is CASSDKTGGNQPQHF. CDR3 coding DNA: TGTGCCAGCAGTGACAAGACCGGGGGCAATCAGCCCCAGCATTTT. The full variable domain, its missing parts supplied by reference TRBV2 and TRBJ1-5, is EPEVTQTPSHQVTQMGQEVILRCVPISNHLYFYWYRQILGQKVEFLVSFYNNEISEKSEIFDDQFSVERPDGSNFTLKIRSTKLEDSAMYFCASSDKTGGNQPQHFGDGTRLSIL.